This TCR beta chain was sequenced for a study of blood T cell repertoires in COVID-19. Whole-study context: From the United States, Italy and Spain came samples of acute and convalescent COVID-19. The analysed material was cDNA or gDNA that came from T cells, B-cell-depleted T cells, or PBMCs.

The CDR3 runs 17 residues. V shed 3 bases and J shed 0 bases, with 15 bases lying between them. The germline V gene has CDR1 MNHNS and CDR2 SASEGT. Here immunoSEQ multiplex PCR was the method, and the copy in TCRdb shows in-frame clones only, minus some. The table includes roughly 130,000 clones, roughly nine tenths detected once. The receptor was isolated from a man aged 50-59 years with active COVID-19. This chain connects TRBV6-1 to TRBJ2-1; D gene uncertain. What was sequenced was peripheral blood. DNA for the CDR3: TGTGCCAGCAGTGACCGTAGTCTACCTAGCTCCTACAATGAGCAGTTCTTC. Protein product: CASSDRSLPSSYNEQFF.